This T cell receptor beta chain was documented in a study of blood T cell repertoires in COVID-19. Study-wide background: Acute-phase and convalescent COVID-19 samples originated in the United States, Italy and Spain. In each case, the material was cDNA or gDNA derived from T cells, B-cell-depleted T cells, or PBMCs.

Original handling: Reference gene primer amplification yielded estimated nucleated cell counts. Profiling relied on immunoSEQ multiplex PCR, and the TCRdb table lists in-frame clones only, not all of them. The V and J calls and clone size were taken over from that table, and D and trimming were inferred from the DNA. This sample has 150,000 to 200,000 clones, with around three quarters found just once. Looked up from germline, CDR1 is LGHNA and CDR2 is YSLEER. Trimming cost V 0 bases and J 4 bases; bases outside gene matches: 8. The CDR3 has 16 residues. The V and J genes are TRBV4-3 and TRBJ2-7; 8 bases agree with TRBD1. Sequencing was performed on peripheral blood. This receptor was obtained from a man between 60 and 70 years old with acute or convalescent COVID-19. CDR3 bases: TGCGCCAGCAGCCAAGATTCGCCAGGGGGCTTATACGAGCAGTACTTC. It is translated as CASSQDSPGGLYEQYF.